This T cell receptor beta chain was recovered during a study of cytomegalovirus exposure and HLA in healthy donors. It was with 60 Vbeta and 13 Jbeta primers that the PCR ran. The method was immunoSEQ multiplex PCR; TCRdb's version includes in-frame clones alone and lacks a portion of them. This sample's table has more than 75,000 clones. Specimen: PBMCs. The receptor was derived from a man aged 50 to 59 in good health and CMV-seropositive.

CDR3 DNA: TGTGCCAGCAGCTTGGGGGCGGGAGCCACCGGGGAGCTGTTTTTT. Amino acids: CASSLGAGATGELFF. The chain combines TRBV5-4 with TRBJ2-2, with TRBD2 matching 7 bases. Germline CDR1 is SGHNT and CDR2 is YYREEE (reference sequence). V trimming: 0 bases; J trimming: 4 bases; junction bases outside the gene matches: 3. This CDR3 region has 15 residues. Drawing the rest from reference TRBV5-4 and TRBJ2-2, the complete variable domain is ETGVTQSPTHLIKTRGQQVTLRCSSQSGHNTVSWYQQALGQGPQFIFQYYREEENGRGNFPPRFSGLQFPNYSSELNVNALELDDSALYLCASSLGAGATGELFFGEGSRLTVL.